This passage covers 16 T cell receptor beta chains from one sample sequenced in a study of metastatic and nonmetastatic thyroid tumors. TCRdb redid the clone calls on the PCR reads using MiXCR. The table shows 20,000 or so clones, with approximately 35% occurring only once. Thyroid surgery was preceded by no treatment in any patient. The source material was blood. The receptors here all came from a male donor with papillary thyroid cancer or a benign thyroid nodule (not recorded which). Some clones in this sample may be carry-over from other donors' samples.

This clone is medium-sized by share. The genes are TRBV28 and TRBJ1-1; 8 positions match TRBD1. Looked up from germline, CDR1 is MDHEN and CDR2 is SYDVKM. This CDR3 comprises 12 residues. Germline trimming cut 9 bases from V and 8 bases from J; bases unmatched to any gene: 8. DNA of the CDR3: TGTGCCAGTCTTGACAGGGGACGCGAAGCTTTCTTT. Protein product: CASLDRGREAFF.

The rearrangement links TRBV7-7 to TRBJ2-5, with no clear D. V lost 5 bases, J lost 0 bases, and 10 bases lay in between. This CDR3 comprises 14 residues. Germline V gene sequence: CDR1 SSHAT, CDR2 FNYEAQ (reference sequence). The CDR3 DNA sequence: TGTGCCAGCAGCGTAAGGAACAACCAAGAGACCCAGTACTTC. Translated: CASSVRNNQETQYF.

The gene calls are TRBV9 and TRBJ2-1, with no clear D. Deletions cut 0 bases from V and 4 bases from J, with 8 bases between. The CDR3 contains 14 residues. Germline loops: CDR1 SGDLS, CDR2 YYNGEE. The CDR3 region is CASSVVQRYNEQFF. For the CDR3, the DNA is TGTGCCAGCAGCGTAGTTCAGCGATACAATGAGCAGTTCTTC. The full variable domain, in which reference TRBV9 and TRBJ2-1 provide the parts outside the CDR3, is DSGVTQTPKHLITATGQRVTLRCSPRSGDLSVYWYQQSLDQGLQFLIQYYNGEERAKGNILERFSAQQFPDLHSELNLSSLELGDSALYFCASSVVQRYNEQFFGPGTRLTVL.

The chain recombines TRBV4-1 with TRBJ1-2; weak D call: TRBD1 (6 bases). Trimming left V 3 bases short and J 2 bases short, with 13 bases between. Germline loops: CDR1 MGHRA, CDR2 YSYEKL. The CDR3 covers 15 residues. CDR3 amino acids: CASSQTGTQNYGYTF. The DNA for the CDR3 is TGCGCCAGCAGCCAGACCGGGACACAGAACTATGGCTACACCTTC.

This clone was observed a few times. This rearrangement joins TRBV12-3 or TRBV12-4 to TRBJ2-7; tentative D call: TRBD2 (5 bases). The CDR3 extends over 13 amino acids. V dropped 3 bases and J dropped 2 bases, with 8 bases sitting between them. The CDR3 loop is CASSLKRTYEQYF. CDR3 nucleotides: TGTGCCAGCAGTTTGAAGCGGACCTACGAGCAGTACTTC.

The V gene is TRBV2, the J gene TRBJ2-7; D possibly corresponds to TRBD1 (6 bases). CDR1 is SNHLY, CDR2 FYNNEI, per germline. CDR3 length: 15 residues. The V end lost 5 bases, the J end lost 2 bases, and 16 bases lay between the germline ends. The CDR3 reads CASSTLRGETYEQYF. The CDR3 DNA follows: TGTGCCAGCAGTACCCTCAGGGGAGAGACCTACGAGCAGTACTTC.

This clone is medium-sized by share. The junction differs from germline at one of its ends, possibly a read error. V gene TRBV4-2 combines with J gene TRBJ2-7; 8 nucleotides line up with TRBD1. The CDR3 is 15 amino acids. Germline V gene lookup returns CDR1 LGHNA and CDR2 YNFKEQ. CDR3 loop: CASSQDLLGGRGRNF. The DNA of the CDR3 is TGTGCCAGCAGCCAAGATTTGCTGGGTGGCAGGGGGCGAAACTTC.

J is TRBJ2-7 and V is TRBV7-8; 9 nucleotides align to TRBD2. V shed 4 bases, J shed 2 bases, and the junction held 6 bases outside the gene matches. Germline loops: CDR1 SGHVS, CDR2 FQNEAQ. The CDR3 has 15 amino acids. The CDR3 region has the DNA TGTGCCAGCAGCTCGACTAGCGGAGCCACCTACGAGCAGTACTTC. This translates into CASSSTSGATYEQYF.

This clone was observed a single time. Since the CDR3 does not end with the conserved phenylalanine or tryptophan, this likely comes from a read error. No DNA is shown, since the ends of the CDR3 on it are uncertain; the CDR3 is the one TCRdb lists. The chain carries TRBV20-1 and TRBJ2-7; the table names TRBD2, a call not compared with the DNA. Looked up from germline, CDR1 is DFQATT and CDR2 is SNEGSKA (reference sequence). Ends included, the CDR3 has 16 residues. The CDR3 reads CSAIDHGRGRAYEEYL.

This clone has ten or more counts. A junction boundary mismatches the germline segment, possibly from a read error. The chain uses TRBV6-1 and TRBJ2-7, with D unclear. The CDR3 runs 14 residues. CDR1 is MNHNS, CDR2 SASEGT, per germline. In nucleotides, the CDR3 is TGTGCCAGCAGTGGGGGTCTAAAACCCCTCGAGCAAAACTTC. Translating gives CASSGGLKPLEQNF.

This clone rates as medium-sized. This chain links TRBV28 with TRBJ1-1, with TRBD1 matching 8 bases. The CDR3 is 13 amino acids. The germline V gene encodes CDR1 MDHEN and CDR2 SYDVKM. V dropped 4 bases and J dropped 10; count of bases not matched to a gene: 8. Here the CDR3 DNA reads TGTGCCAGCAGTTCCGCGGACAGGGCAGGAGCTTTCTTT. Protein product: CASSSADRAGAFF.

The V call is TRBV4-2, the J call TRBJ2-7, with 9 positions matching TRBD2. The CDR3 covers 16 residues. J gave up 0 bases and V 0 bases, and 3 bases lay outside the gene matches. CDR1 is LGHNA and CDR2 is YNFKEQ in the germline V gene. Here the CDR3 reads CASSQDDSGSSYEQYF. The CDR3, as DNA: TGTGCCAGCAGCCAAGATGATAGCGGGAGCTCCTACGAGCAGTACTTC.

This clone is a singleton in its sample. This chain joins TRBV20-1 and TRBJ2-3; TRBD2 matches 8 bases. The CDR3 length is 14 residues. The germline V gene has CDR1 DFQATT and CDR2 SNEGSKA (reference sequence). The V and J ends lost 5 bases and 3 bases, in that order; junction bases with no gene match: 7. The CDR3 DNA reads as TGCAGTGCTCGGTTGAGCGGGAGTACAGATACGCAGTATTTT. Translation: CSARLSGSTDTQYF.

DNA of the CDR3: TGCAGTGCTAATTTGGGGGGGATGAACTATGGCTACACCTTC. This translates into CSANLGGMNYGYTF. The chain employs TRBV20-1 and TRBJ1-2; a weak D match, TRBD1 (5 bases). V shed 4 bases and J shed 2 bases, with 14 bases lying between them. This CDR3 region has 14 residues. Germline loops: CDR1 DFQATT, CDR2 SNEGSKA (reference sequence).

The V and J genes are TRBV30 and TRBJ1-1; D is unclear. This CDR3 has 11 residues. V was shortened by 3 bases and J by 10 bases, with 12 bases between the two germline ends. In germline, CDR1 is GTSNPN, CDR2 SVGIG (reference sequence). This CDR3 is CAWSGPHLAFF. For the CDR3, the DNA is TGTGCCTGGAGCGGCCCCCACCTAGCTTTCTTT.

This clone occurred many times. J is TRBJ1-5 and V is TRBV3-1; possibly TRBD1 for D (5 bases). CDR1 and CDR2 (germline): LGHDT, YNNKEL (reference sequence). This CDR3 is 14 amino acids long. The germline V and J ends were trimmed by 0 bases and 9 bases, with 12 bases remaining between them. CDR3 residues: CASSQDTGPGPQHF. CDR3 nucleotides: TGTGCCAGCAGCCAAGATACAGGCCCAGGGCCCCAGCATTTT.